A selection of T cell receptor beta chains follows, all from one sample in a study of blood T cell repertoires in COVID-19. Repertoires were generated with immunoSEQ multiplex PCR, while TCRdb's copy carries only in-frame clones and drops some. The table records 150,000 to 200,000 clones, around 79% of them present only once. Sequenced sample: peripheral blood. The receptors were gathered from a woman between 35 and 50 years old with COVID-19, enrolled during active disease. Both conserved end residues are part of each CDR3. The order of the fields is J gene, V gene, D gene, CDR3 protein. D genes are given only for firm matches.

TRBJ1-5	TRBV19	NA	CASRDIGNQPQHF
TRBJ1-1	TRBV12-3/TRBV12-4	NA	CASSLAGRLRAFF
TRBJ2-2	TRBV9	TRBD1	CASSAVVNRGSGELFF
TRBJ1-1	TRBV5-1	NA	CASRLTPTGITEAFF
TRBJ2-1	TRBV18	TRBD2	CASSQTSGGGNEQFF
TRBJ2-2	TRBV4-2	TRBD2	CASSQDPAGGRGGGELFF
TRBJ1-2	TRBV25-1	NA	CASSDFGSGYGYTF
TRBJ1-6	TRBV18	TRBD1	CASSPPGGSYNSPLHF
TRBJ1-6	TRBV7-3	NA	CASSLTRVGSPLHF
TRBJ2-1	TRBV29-1	NA	CSAALDSTNEQFF
TRBJ2-3	TRBV6-1	TRBD2	CASSENRLAGADTQYF
TRBJ2-7	TRBV5-1	TRBD1	CASSSRGTGEREQYF
TRBJ2-7	TRBV7-2	TRBD2	CASSLVGLAPYEQYF
TRBJ2-7	TRBV6-5	NA	CASIKSGTYEQYF
TRBJ2-3	TRBV30	TRBD2	CAWRLAASTDTQYF
TRBJ2-3	TRBV6-4	TRBD2	CASSAGSGPTDTQYF
TRBJ2-7	TRBV2	NA	CASSENSFSYEQYF
TRBJ1-5	TRBV6-2/TRBV6-3	NA	CASSYIAGQPQHF
TRBJ2-1	TRBV5-4	NA	CASSPRFREQFF
TRBJ1-4	TRBV5-1	NA	CASSQDTTNEKLFF
TRBJ1-1	TRBV10-3	TRBD1	CASAGTENTEAFF
TRBJ2-7	TRBV4-2	TRBD1	CASSPRGQGAKYEQYF
TRBJ1-5	TRBV6-5	TRBD1	CASSYSRGQGVPQHF
TRBJ1-4	TRBV3-1/TRBV3-2	NA	CASSQILKRSTNEKLFF
TRBJ2-1	TRBV19	TRBD2	CASSIGSSGRGNEQFF
TRBJ2-7	TRBV14	TRBD1	CASSQDRGLSYEQYF
TRBJ2-5	TRBV12-3/TRBV12-4	NA	CASSPLGETQYF
TRBJ1-1	TRBV4-1	TRBD1	CASSQERWRTGESEAFF
TRBJ2-5	TRBV5-1	TRBD2	CASSPRGGQEETQYF
TRBJ2-7	TRBV11-2	NA	CASSSTLPREQYF
TRBJ1-2	TRBV5-4	TRBD1	CASSSGQGENYGYTF
TRBJ2-2	TRBV2	TRBD1	CASRAQGTTGELFF
TRBJ1-2	TRBV7-2	NA	CASSRRGGRPAYGYTF
TRBJ2-2	TRBV24-1	NA	CATGGTEPAGELFF
TRBJ2-7	TRBV19	TRBD1	CASSMAPPGQMAYEQYF
TRBJ2-7	TRBV7-3	NA	CASRIGAGGRYEQYF
TRBJ2-3	TRBV18	TRBD2	CASSPPGLGTDTQYF
TRBJ2-7	TRBV18	NA	CASSSSYEQYF
TRBJ2-5	TRBV7-6	TRBD2	CASSLGSGRQETQYF
TRBJ1-2	TRBV25-1	NA	CATQVNYGYTF
TRBJ1-2	TRBV9	NA	CASSVVGRSGYTF
TRBJ1-6	TRBV28	NA	CASKPRDFPGRSPLHF
TRBJ1-2	TRBV7-9	NA	CASSLDRIGYGYTF
TRBJ1-4	TRBV11-2	TRBD1	CASSWGDRVEKLFF
TRBJ1-6	TRBV7-9	TRBD1	CASSLGQADNSPLHF
TRBJ1-2	TRBV27	TRBD1	CASSEGTGGLNGYTF
TRBJ2-6	TRBV15	NA	CATSRDEQALGANVLTF
TRBJ2-3	TRBV12-3/TRBV12-4	TRBD2	CASIVGGGDTQYF
TRBJ1-5	TRBV7-2	NA	CASSLWAPNQPQHF
TRBJ2-7	TRBV18	NA	CASSPEGLLKGLDEQYF
TRBJ1-2	TRBV5-1	NA	CASSLPQGPTGGYTF
TRBJ1-1	TRBV6-4	NA	CASKSPFHTEAFF
TRBJ1-4	TRBV6-5	NA	CASSYLGGRLFF
TRBJ1-5	TRBV6-1	TRBD1	CASSEGTAFQPQHF
TRBJ1-1	TRBV19	NA	CASRRSGQMNTEAFF
TRBJ2-3	TRBV19	TRBD2	CASSIGGRAGDTQYF
TRBJ2-1	TRBV4-3	NA	CASSQLPGVLHNEQFF
TRBJ2-5	TRBV9	NA	CASSPSPRGETQYF